This TCR beta chain was captured in a study of molecular identifiers for immune sequencing clone quantification (dated by TCRdb to 2016 to 2018). Background for the entire study: In a replicate experiment, RNA from roughly 18,000 or 92,000 naive CD8 T cells was split into five aliquots, four of which were sequenced. This methods study used CD8 T cells to benchmark TCR RNA copy counting and molecular-identifier clustering-based TCR repertoire sequencing (MIDCIRS).

Libraries of naive CD8 T cells were built from anywhere between roughly 20,000 and 1,100,000 sorted cells, with 10%, 30% or 50% of the purified RNA used. Naive CD8 T cells were FACS-sorted as CD8+CD4-CCR7+CD45RA+ on a BD FACSAria II into RLT Plus buffer. To test detection sensitivity, Jurkat RNA equivalent to more than 9 TCR copies was spiked into samples of about 19,000-1,000,000 naive CD8 T cells. Enrichment of CD8 T cells was performed with RosetteSep CD8+ T Cell Enrichment Cocktail and Ficoll-Paque, after which ACK red cell lysis was carried out. Concerning this clonotype: Its antigen target is currently unknown. It has no much larger one-base neighbor in the sample; base qualities were not kept.

Libraries were built with PCR. TCRdb shows the sequencer as NextSeq 500. Bulk TCR libraries were generated as previously described, with the TCR primers listed in Table S5 used. Total RNA was purified with the Qiagen AllPrep DNA/RNA kit. Reads from multiple sequencing runs of the same library were pooled before analysis. Per the authors' processing: Reads were retained only if an exact TCR constant sequence was present, and the retained reads were trimmed to 150 nt and grouped according to their 12-nt molecular barcodes. Reads in each barcode group were sub-clustered using a 15% Levenshtein threshold, and a quality-weighted consensus sequence was built for each RNA molecule. Non-functional sequences were removed, as were lower-count sequences one edit away from another. Based on a fit of two negative binomial distributions, barcode sub-clusters having less than 20% of the maximum read count were discarded. TCRdb redid the processing of the public reads, applying fastp at Q25 and MiXCR, and retained in-frame beta chains. Under each unique CDR3 protein, matching rows form one entry showing the most common genes and DNA. TCRdb's processing, not the study's, gives the V and J calls here. The sample profile shows approximately 550,000 distinct CDR3 sequences; around 25% of them were found once. The ten biggest clones cover approximately 0.8% of the sample.

Study-wide findings and limitations: The naive libraries included spiked-in Jurkat TCR RNA (about 9 copies' worth), and this Jurkat TCR RNA is not part of the donor repertoire. When barcode sub-clustering was omitted, TCR diversity was inflated by chimeric consensus sequences, with chimeras reaching as high as 47%. Spiked-in Jurkat TCR RNA equal to a single cell's worth was reported to be detectable even within one million naive CD8 T cells. The sizes of highly expanded clones could end up underestimated when identical TCR molecules share a barcode. In CMV-specific effector cells, clones with more than 20 RNA copies contained over 99% of molecules, whereas in naive cells such clones contained under 1% of molecules. Modeling indicated about 3 TCR RNA copies recovered per cell, compared with 7.5 to 10 by digital PCR, which implies a capture efficiency of around 30%.

The CDR3 contains 16 residues, cysteine and phenylalanine counted. The DNA shown is the 48-base CDR3, in frame from base 1. As encoded in the germline V gene, CDR1 is LGHNA while CDR2 is YSLEER. V was cut back by 0 bases and J by 4 bases, leaving a gap of 13 bases between them. The origin of this receptor is a human donor in good health. Some libraries in this study had Jurkat cell RNA spiked in. Source material: naive CD8+ T cells from blood, with Jurkat cell RNA spiked in. Read against the paper, the sample's cell subset or site label means: FACS-sorted CD8+CD4-CCR7+CD45RA+ naive T cells. This sequence uses TRBV4-3 and TRBJ2-1; TRBD2 is possibly the D segment (6 matching bases). The sequenced DNA is TGCGCCAGCAGCCAAGATCGAATAGCGGATTACAATGAGCAGTTCTTC. This codes for CASSQDRIADYNEQFF.